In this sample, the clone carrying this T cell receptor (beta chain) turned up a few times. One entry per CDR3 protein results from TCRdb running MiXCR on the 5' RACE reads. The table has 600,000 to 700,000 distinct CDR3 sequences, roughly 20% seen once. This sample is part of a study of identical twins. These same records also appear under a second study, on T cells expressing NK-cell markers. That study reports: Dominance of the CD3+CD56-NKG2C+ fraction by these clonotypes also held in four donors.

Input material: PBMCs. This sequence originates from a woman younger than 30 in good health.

CDR3 nucleotide sequence: TGCGCCAGCAGCGGAGCACAGGACTACGAGCAGTACTTC. Residues: CASSGAQDYEQYF. The V call is TRBV5-1, the J call TRBJ2-7; a weak D match, TRBD1 (5 bases). Trimming pared 4 bases from V and 3 bases from J, leaving 11 bases between. From germline, CDR1 is SGHRS and CDR2 YFSETQ. The CDR3 is 13 residues long.